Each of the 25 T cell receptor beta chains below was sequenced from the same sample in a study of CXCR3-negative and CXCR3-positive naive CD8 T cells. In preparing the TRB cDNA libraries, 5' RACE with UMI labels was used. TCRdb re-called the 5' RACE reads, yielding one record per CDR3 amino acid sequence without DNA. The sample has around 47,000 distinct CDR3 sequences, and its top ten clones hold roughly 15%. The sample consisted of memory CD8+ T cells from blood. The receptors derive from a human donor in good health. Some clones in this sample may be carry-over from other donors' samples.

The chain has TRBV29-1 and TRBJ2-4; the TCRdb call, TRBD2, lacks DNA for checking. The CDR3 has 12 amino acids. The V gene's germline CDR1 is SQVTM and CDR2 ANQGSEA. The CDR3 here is CSAGTSGSIQYF.

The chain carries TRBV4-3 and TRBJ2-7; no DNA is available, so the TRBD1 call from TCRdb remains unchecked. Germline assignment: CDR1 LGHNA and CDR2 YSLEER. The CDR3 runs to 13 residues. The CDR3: CASSPDRGNEQYF.

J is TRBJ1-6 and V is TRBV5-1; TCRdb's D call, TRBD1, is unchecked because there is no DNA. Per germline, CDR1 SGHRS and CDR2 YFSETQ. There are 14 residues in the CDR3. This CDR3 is CASREQGWDSPLHF.

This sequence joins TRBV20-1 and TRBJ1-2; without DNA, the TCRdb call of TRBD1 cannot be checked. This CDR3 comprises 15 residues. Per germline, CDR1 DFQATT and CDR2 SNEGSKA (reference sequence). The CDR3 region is CSATDDSGEEGGYTF.

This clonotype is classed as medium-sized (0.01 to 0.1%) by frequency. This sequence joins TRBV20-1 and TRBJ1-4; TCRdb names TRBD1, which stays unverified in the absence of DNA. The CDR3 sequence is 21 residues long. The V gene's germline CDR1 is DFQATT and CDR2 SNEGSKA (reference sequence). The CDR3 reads CSARDLLSSRDPTTTNEKLFF.

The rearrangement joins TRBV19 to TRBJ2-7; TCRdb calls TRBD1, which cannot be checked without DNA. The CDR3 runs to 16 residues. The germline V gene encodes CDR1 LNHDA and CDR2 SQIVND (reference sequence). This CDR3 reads CASSPAGLPTIDEQYF.

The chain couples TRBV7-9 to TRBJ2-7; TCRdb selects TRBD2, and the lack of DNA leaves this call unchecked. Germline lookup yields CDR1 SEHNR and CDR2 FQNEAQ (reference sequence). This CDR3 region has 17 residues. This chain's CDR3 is CASSLEGPRGFSDEQYF.

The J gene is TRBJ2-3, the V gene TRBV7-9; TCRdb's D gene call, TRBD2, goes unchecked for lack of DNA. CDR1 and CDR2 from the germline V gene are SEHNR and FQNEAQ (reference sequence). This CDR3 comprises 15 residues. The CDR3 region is CASSFLLPITDTQYF.

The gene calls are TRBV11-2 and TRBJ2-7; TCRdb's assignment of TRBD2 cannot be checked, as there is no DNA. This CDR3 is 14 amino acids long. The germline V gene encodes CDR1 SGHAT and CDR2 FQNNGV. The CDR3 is CASSLVAGDNEQYF.

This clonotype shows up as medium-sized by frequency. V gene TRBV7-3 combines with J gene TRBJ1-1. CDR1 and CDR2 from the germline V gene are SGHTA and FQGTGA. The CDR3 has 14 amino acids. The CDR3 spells CASSLGARGTEAFF.

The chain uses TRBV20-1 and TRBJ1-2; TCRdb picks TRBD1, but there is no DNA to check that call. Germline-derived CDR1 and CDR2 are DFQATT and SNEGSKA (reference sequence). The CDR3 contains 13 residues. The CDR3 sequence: CSADAGTGYGYTF.

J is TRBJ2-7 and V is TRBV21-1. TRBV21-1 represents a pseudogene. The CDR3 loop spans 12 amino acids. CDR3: CASSRRTYEQYF.

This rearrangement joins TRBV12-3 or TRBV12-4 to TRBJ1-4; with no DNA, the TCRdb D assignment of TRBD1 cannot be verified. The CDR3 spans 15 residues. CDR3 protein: CASSLSRDSYEKLFF.

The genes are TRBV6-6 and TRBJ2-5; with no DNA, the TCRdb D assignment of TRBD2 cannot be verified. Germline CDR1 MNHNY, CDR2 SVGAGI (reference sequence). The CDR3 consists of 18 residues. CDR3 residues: CASSQGLAGGGNQETQYF.

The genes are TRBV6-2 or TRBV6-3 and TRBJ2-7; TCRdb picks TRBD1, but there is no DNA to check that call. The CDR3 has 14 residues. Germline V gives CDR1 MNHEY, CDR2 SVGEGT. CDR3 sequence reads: CASTKPDRGDEQYF.

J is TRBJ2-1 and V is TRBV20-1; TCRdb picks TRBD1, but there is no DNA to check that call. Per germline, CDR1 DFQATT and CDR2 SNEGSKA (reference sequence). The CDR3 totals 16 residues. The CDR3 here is CSARAPGGRGDNEQFF.

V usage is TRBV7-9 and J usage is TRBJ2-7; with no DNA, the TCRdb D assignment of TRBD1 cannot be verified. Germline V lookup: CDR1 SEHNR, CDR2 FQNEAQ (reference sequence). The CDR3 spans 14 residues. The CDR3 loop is CASSLESGTYEQYF.

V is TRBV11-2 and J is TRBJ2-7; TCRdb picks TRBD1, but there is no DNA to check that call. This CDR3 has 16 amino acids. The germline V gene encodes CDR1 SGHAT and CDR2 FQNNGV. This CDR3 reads CASSSIDSSPSYEQYF.

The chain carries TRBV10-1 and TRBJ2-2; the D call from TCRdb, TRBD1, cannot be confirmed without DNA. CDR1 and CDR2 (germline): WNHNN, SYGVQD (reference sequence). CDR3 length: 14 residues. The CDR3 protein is CASRDTGGTGELFF.

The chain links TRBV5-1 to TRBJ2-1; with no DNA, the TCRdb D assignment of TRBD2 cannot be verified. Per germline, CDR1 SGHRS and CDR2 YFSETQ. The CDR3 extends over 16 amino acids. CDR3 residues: CASSRRLAGGPNEQFF.

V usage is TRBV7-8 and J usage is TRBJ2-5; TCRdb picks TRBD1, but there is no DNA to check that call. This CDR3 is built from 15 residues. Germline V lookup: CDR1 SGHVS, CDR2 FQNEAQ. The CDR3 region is CASSPNGGRPETQYF.

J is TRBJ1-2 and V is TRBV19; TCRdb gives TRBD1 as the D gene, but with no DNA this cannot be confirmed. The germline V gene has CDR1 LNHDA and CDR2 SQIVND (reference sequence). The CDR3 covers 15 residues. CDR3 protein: CASTPGQPYAYGYTF.

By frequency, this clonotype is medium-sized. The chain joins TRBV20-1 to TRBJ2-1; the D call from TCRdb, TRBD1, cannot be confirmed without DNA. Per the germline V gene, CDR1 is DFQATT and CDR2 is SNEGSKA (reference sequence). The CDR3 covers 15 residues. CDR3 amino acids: CSAPSQVVSYNEQFF.

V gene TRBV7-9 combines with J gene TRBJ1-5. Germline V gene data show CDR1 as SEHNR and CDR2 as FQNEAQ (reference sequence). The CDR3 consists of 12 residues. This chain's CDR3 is CASSQGYKPQHF.

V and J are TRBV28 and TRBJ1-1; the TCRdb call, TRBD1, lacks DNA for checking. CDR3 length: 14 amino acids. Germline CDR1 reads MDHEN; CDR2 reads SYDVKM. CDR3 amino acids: CASSSDLDITEAFF.